The source of this TCR beta chain is a study of response to subunit inactivated influenza vaccine. Study-level findings and limits: Few new T cells, the authors suggested, are recruited by each seasonal influenza vaccination.

This clonotype was found a few times. Its target is not known. CDR3 size: 15 residues. Germline CDR1 is MDHEN and CDR2 is SYDVKM. Trimming at V came to 5 bases and at J to 2 bases, leaving 6 bases not matched to a gene. MiXCR, run by TCRdb on the RT-PCR reads, gives a single entry per CDR3 protein. The profile shows about 240,000 distinct CDR3 sequences, 12% of them singletons. This clonotype originated in a man aged 45 to 65 who received an inactivated influenza vaccine. The sequences come from non-naive T cells sorted from PBMCs, collected 14 to 15 days before vaccination. The rearrangement joins TRBV28 to TRBJ2-1; 7 positions match TRBD1. CDR3 in DNA: TGTGCCAGCAGTCCGAACAGGGGCACCTACAATGAGCAGTTCTTC. Translating gives CASSPNRGTYNEQFF.